The present entry profiles one T cell receptor beta chain with its context. The sample belongs to a study of blood T cell repertoires in COVID-19. Under the authors' procedure: Counts of nucleated cells, estimated from reference gene primer amplification, were obtained. The data were produced by immunoSEQ multiplex PCR, yet TCRdb's version contains in-frame clones alone and is incomplete. V and J calls and clone size follow that table, whereas D and trimming were derived from the DNA. This table holds about 110,000 clones, more than 80% found once. CDR1 is MNHEY, CDR2 SVGAGI, per germline. V lost 8 bases to trimming and J lost 0 bases, with 10 bases between them. The CDR3 has 13 residues. Enrolment of Seattle patients took place during active infection, and they were followed longitudinally.

The rearrangement uses TRBV6-5 and TRBJ1-1; D remains unclear. Sequencing input: peripheral blood. The sequence derives from a woman in her sixties or seventies with COVID-19, enrolled during active disease. The CDR3 loop is CASWRAMNTEAFF. The CDR3 DNA sequence: TGTGCCAGCTGGAGGGCCATGAACACTGAAGCTTTCTTT.